The rows below give T cell receptor beta chains drawn from one sample of a study of Ad26.COV2.S vaccination and SARS-CoV-2 variants. Sequencing was performed with immunoSEQ multiplex PCR; in TCRdb, only in-frame clones are kept and a portion is missing. The sample records 150,000 to 200,000 clones, 87% being singletons. This specimen consisted of peripheral blood, obtained after recovery from COVID-19. Receptors were obtained from a human donor who had recovered from COVID-19. CDR3s include the opening cysteine and the closing phenylalanine or tryptophan. A D gene is named only where the DNA matches it firmly. Not all rows give a size; the values are once, few, many and, for expanded clones, a class.

CDR3 DNA,CDR3 protein,clone size,V gene,J gene,D gene
TGTGCCAGCAGCTTAAAAAGGGTCGAGGGAGGGAACCATGAAGCTTTCTTT,CASSLKRVEGGNHEAFF,-,TRBV7-3,TRBJ1-1,-
TGTGCCAGCAGCCAGCTATTTAAACGGGAGGGCCAGTACGAGCAGTACTTC,CASSQLFKREGQYEQYF,-,TRBV3-1/TRBV3-2,TRBJ2-7,TRBD2
TGTGCCAGCAGCTTTCAGGGGGAGGACTATGGCTACACCTTC,CASSFQGEDYGYTF,-,TRBV5-6,TRBJ1-2,TRBD1
TGCGCCAGCAGTGAAGGTCGGGATACCTACGAGCAGTACTTC,CASSEGRDTYEQYF,-,TRBV10-1,TRBJ2-7,-
TGTGCCAGCAGTTTCTGGGCGGTCTATGGCTACACCTTC,CASSFWAVYGYTF,-,TRBV12-3/TRBV12-4,TRBJ1-2,-
TGTGCCAGCAGCGTTTCCGTGACTAGCGGGATCTACGAGCAGTACTTC,CASSVSVTSGIYEQYF,once,TRBV9,TRBJ2-7,TRBD2
TGTGCCAGCAGCTCGGGACTAGCGGGGGGGACCGGGGAGCTGTTTTTT,CASSSGLAGGTGELFF,-,TRBV7-9,TRBJ2-2,TRBD2
TGTGCCAGCAGTCATTTCCTGGACGAGCAGTACTTC,CASSHFLDEQYF,-,TRBV12-3/TRBV12-4,TRBJ2-7,-
TGTGCCAGCAGCTTAGAACAGGGGTACACCGGGGAGCTGTTTTTT,CASSLEQGYTGELFF,few,TRBV11-3,TRBJ2-2,TRBD1
TGTGCCAGCAGTTTCGGCCCGGGATGGGTCGAGCAGTACTTC,CASSFGPGWVEQYF,-,TRBV28,TRBJ2-7,-
TGCGCCAGCAGCTTGGCGTCAGGGCTAGGGGAGCAGTACTTC,CASSLASGLGEQYF,-,TRBV5-1,TRBJ2-7,-
TGCGCCAGCAGTGAGTCTATCCGTGGTCCTACCTACGAGCAGTACTTC,CASSESIRGPTYEQYF,few,TRBV10-1,TRBJ2-7,-
TGTGCCAGCAGTTCATCCGGGATGTACGGAAACACCATATATTTT,CASSSSGMYGNTIYF,-,TRBV28,TRBJ1-3,-
TGTGCCAGCAGCACCCGACAGGGGTCTGGTGAGCAGTTCTTC,CASSTRQGSGEQFF,-,TRBV7-2,TRBJ2-1,TRBD1
TGCGCCAGCAGCTTGGCTTGGGGGCAGGGTGAAAAACTGTTTTTT,CASSLAWGQGEKLFF,-,TRBV5-1,TRBJ1-4,-
TGCGCCAGCAGCTTGGAAGACGTCCTCAATGAGCAGTTCTTC,CASSLEDVLNEQFF,-,TRBV5-1,TRBJ2-1,-
TGTGCCAGCACGAGTAACACTGAAGCTTTCTTT,CASTSNTEAFF,few,TRBV6-5,TRBJ1-1,-
TGTGCCAGCAGCTTGGATGGGCAGGTGAACACTGAAGCTTTCTTT,CASSLDGQVNTEAFF,-,TRBV7-2,TRBJ1-1,-
TGTGCCAGCAGCTCCAGGAGGGGTAGGGTGGAGCAGTTCTTC,CASSSRRGRVEQFF,-,TRBV7-2,TRBJ2-1,-
TGCAGTGCTGTAAGCAACTATGGCTACACCTTC,CSAVSNYGYTF,-,TRBV20-1,TRBJ1-2,-
TGTGCCAGCAGTGGCTGGGGGGGCAGACTCGAGCAGTACTTC,CASSGWGGRLEQYF,-,TRBV25-1,TRBJ2-7,-
TGTGCCAGCACGCGTGTCTCCCTTTCGGATACGCAGTATTTT,CASTRVSLSDTQYF,-,TRBV7-9,TRBJ2-3,-
TGTGCCAGCAGTGGGACCTCTAGCAATCAGCCCCAGCATTTT,CASSGTSSNQPQHF,once,TRBV28,TRBJ1-5,-
TGTGCCAGCAGCTTAGACGCTAACACTGAAGCTTTCTTT,CASSLDANTEAFF,-,TRBV7-8,TRBJ1-1,-
TGTGCCAGCGGGATTCACAATGAGCAGTTCTTC,CASGIHNEQFF,-,TRBV25-1,TRBJ2-1,-
TGTGCCAGCAGTTCTCCAAGCGGGAACAATGAGCAGTTCTTC,CASSSPSGNNEQFF,-,TRBV6-5,TRBJ2-1,TRBD2
TGTGCCAGCAGCTTAGGGGCGGGAGGCATCTCTGGGGCCAACGTCCTGACTTTC,CASSLGAGGISGANVLTF,-,TRBV11-2,TRBJ2-6,TRBD2
TGTGCCTGTCGACAGGAGACTTACATTCAGTACTTC,CACRQETYIQYF,few,TRBV2,TRBJ2-4,-
TGTGCCAGTACCTTCGCGACTCGGAACACTGAAGCTTTCTTT,CASTFATRNTEAFF,-,TRBV19,TRBJ1-1,-
TGTGCCAGCAGCTTAATGGGAGAGGACACAGATACGCAGTATTTT,CASSLMGEDTDTQYF,-,TRBV7-9,TRBJ2-3,-
TGTGCCAGCAGCTTAGTTAGCGGGAGGGGCTACGAGCAGTACTTC,CASSLVSGRGYEQYF,-,TRBV7-9,TRBJ2-7,TRBD2
TGTGCCAGCAGCGGACTAGCGGGAGGGAGAGGCGAGCAGTTCTTC,CASSGLAGGRGEQFF,once,TRBV6-5,TRBJ2-1,TRBD2
TGTGCCAGTAGTATCGGGACTAGCTCGGCAGATACGCAGTATTTT,CASSIGTSSADTQYF,-,TRBV19,TRBJ2-3,TRBD2
TGTGCCAGCAGCGTAGTGGGTAGCACAAAGCAAGAGACCCAGTACTTC,CASSVVGSTKQETQYF,-,TRBV9,TRBJ2-5,-
TGTGCCAGCAGTGTTGAGGAGACCCAGTACTTC,CASSVEETQYF,few,TRBV2,TRBJ2-5,-
TGTGCCAGCAGGACAGGGGGTAATTCACCCCTCCACTTT,CASRTGGNSPLHF,-,TRBV2,TRBJ1-6,TRBD1
TGTGCCAGCAGCTTTTACGCCGGGGAGCTGTTTTTT,CASSFYAGELFF,-,TRBV7-9,TRBJ2-2,-
TGTGCCAGCAGCCCAGCGGGAGGAGAGACCCAATACTTC,CASSPAGGETQYF,-,TRBV5-5,TRBJ2-5,TRBD2
TGTGCCAGCAGCTTAGAGAGACTAGCGTACGAGCAGTTCTTC,CASSLERLAYEQFF,-,TRBV7-3,TRBJ2-1,TRBD2
TGTGCCAGCAGTTTAATAAAAGGGGGAATATCTAGCCCCTATAATTCACCCCTCCACTTT,CASSLIKGGISSPYNSPLHF,-,TRBV28,TRBJ1-6,-
TGTGCCAGCAGCCTTGGGGGAGGAATGAACACTGAAGCTTTCTTT,CASSLGGGMNTEAFF,-,TRBV7-8,TRBJ1-1,-
TGTGCCAGCAGCCAGGAGAGGGGGGGGGCCGAAAAACTGTTTTTT,CASSQERGGAEKLFF,-,TRBV3-1/TRBV3-2,TRBJ1-4,-
TGCGCCAGCAGCCCCCAGCACAGGGTACACTATAATTCACCCCTCCACTTT,CASSPQHRVHYNSPLHF,-,TRBV4-1,TRBJ1-6,-
TGTGCCAGCAGCGTCGGGCGGGGGCTTTCATCCTACGAGCAGTACTTC,CASSVGRGLSSYEQYF,-,TRBV7-6,TRBJ2-7,-
TGTGCCAGCAGCTTAGAATTTAGCGGGGGGACAGATACGCAGTATTTT,CASSLEFSGGTDTQYF,-,TRBV7-9,TRBJ2-3,TRBD2
TGTGCCAGCAGCTTGAGCCAGGCTTTTCAGTATGGCTACACCTTC,CASSLSQAFQYGYTF,-,TRBV5-5,TRBJ1-2,-
TGTGCCAGCAGTTCCGGGACGCACTATGGCTACACCTTC,CASSSGTHYGYTF,-,TRBV27,TRBJ1-2,-
TGTGCCAGCAGTGAATATCTTAGCGGGGGGGCCTACAATGAGCAGTTCTTC,CASSEYLSGGAYNEQFF,-,TRBV25-1,TRBJ2-1,TRBD2
TGTGCCAGTAGTATACAGGGAGGGAACACTGAAGCTTTCTTT,CASSIQGGNTEAFF,-,TRBV19,TRBJ1-1,-
TGTGCCAGCAGTTTGAATAATAATCAGCCCCAGCATTTT,CASSLNNNQPQHF,-,TRBV12-3/TRBV12-4,TRBJ1-5,-
TGTGCCAGCAGTGAGGGACAGGGTCAGTTCTTC,CASSEGQGQFF,-,TRBV25-1,TRBJ2-1,TRBD1
TGCAGCGTTAATGACAACTACGAGCAGTACTTC,CSVNDNYEQYF,-,TRBV29-1,TRBJ2-7,-
TGTATCGCGCGGGGGCGGGAGGAGGGAAGGCCGAACACCGGGGAGCTGTTTTTT,CIARGREEGRPNTGELFF,-,TRBV7-9,TRBJ2-2,TRBD2
TGTGCCTGGAGCCCAACTGGACTAGCGGGAGTCGAGACCCAGTACTTC,CAWSPTGLAGVETQYF,-,TRBV30,TRBJ2-5,TRBD2
TGCGCCAGCAGCCCACCTCACGACGCTAGCACAGATACGCAGTATTTT,CASSPPHDASTDTQYF,-,TRBV5-1,TRBJ2-3,-
TGTGCCAGCAGTTCCCCCTCGGGGTGGCCCACTGAAGCTTTCTTT,CASSSPSGWPTEAFF,few,TRBV27,TRBJ1-1,-
TGTGCCACCAGTGATCCCGGGACAAATTACAATGAGCAGTTCTTC,CATSDPGTNYNEQFF,-,TRBV24-1,TRBJ2-1,-
TGTGCCAGCACCTTTTCGGGGGGGCCCTACAATGAGCAGTTCTTC,CASTFSGGPYNEQFF,-,TRBV6-6,TRBJ2-1,TRBD2